A selection of T cell receptor beta chains follows, all from one sample in a study of shared clonotypes between healthy human individuals. Sequencing was performed with immunoSEQ multiplex PCR; in TCRdb, only in-frame clones are kept and a portion is missing. Among 2.3 million or so clones listed, 93% were seen once. The sequenced material came from naive CD4+ T cells from PBMCs. Every receptor here comes from a man aged 18 to 35 in good health. Some clones in this sample may be carry-over from other donors' samples. Both conserved end residues are part of each CDR3. Each record gives: V gene, J gene, D gene, clone size, CDR3 length, CDR3 protein, CDR3 DNA. D genes are given only for firm matches. Clone size is given for some rows only: seen once, a few or many times, or a class if the clone is expanded.

TRBV29-1	TRBJ2-7	TRBD1	once	11	CSGAGGREQYF	TGCAGCGGTGCAGGGGGACGGGAGCAGTACTTC
TRBV6-6	TRBJ2-7	TRBD2	NA	14	CASSRDYRGPEQYF	TGTGCCAGCAGTAGGGACTACCGGGGTCCCGAGCAGTACTTC
TRBV28	TRBJ1-2	NA	NA	14	CASSFRQYAGGYTF	TGTGCCAGCAGTTTCAGACAATACGCGGGTGGCTACACCTTC
TRBV9	TRBJ2-3	NA	NA	14	CASAGGRGTDTQYF	TGTGCCAGCGCCGGGGGACGGGGGACAGATACGCAGTATTTT
TRBV9	TRBJ2-3	NA	NA	17	CASSPPYGGKGTDTQYF	TGTGCCAGCAGCCCACCCTATGGCGGGAAAGGCACAGATACGCAGTATTTT
TRBV19	TRBJ2-2	NA	NA	16	CASSIVGSRRGGELFF	TGTGCCAGTAGTATAGTTGGCTCGCGGAGGGGCGGGGAGCTGTTTTTT
TRBV6-1	TRBJ1-2	TRBD1	NA	13	CAITGTGLYGYTF	TGTGCAATCACCGGGACAGGGCTCTATGGCTACACCTTC
TRBV18	TRBJ2-2	NA	NA	17	CASSPFSFRGGTGELFF	TGTGCCAGCTCACCTTTTTCGTTCCGGGGCGGGACCGGGGAGCTGTTTTTT
TRBV11-3	TRBJ2-3	NA	NA	15	CASSLSGLFADTQYF	TGTGCCAGCAGCTTAAGCGGGTTGTTTGCAGATACGCAGTATTTT
TRBV27	TRBJ2-5	TRBD1	NA	14	CASSFNQGEETQYF	TGTGCCAGCAGTTTTAATCAGGGGGAAGAGACCCAGTACTTC
TRBV9	TRBJ1-1	TRBD1	NA	15	CASSPWGQANTEAFF	TGTGCCAGCAGCCCCTGGGGACAGGCGAACACTGAAGCTTTCTTT
TRBV4-2	TRBJ1-4	NA	NA	13	CASMAGGKEKLFF	TGTGCCAGCATGGCGGGGGGCAAAGAAAAACTGTTTTTT
TRBV19	TRBJ2-3	NA	few	14	CASSIQGRTDTQYF	TGTGCCAGTAGTATCCAGGGTCGGACAGATACGCAGTATTTT
TRBV7-2	TRBJ2-1	TRBD2	once	14	CASSFRTSGNEQFF	TGTGCCAGCAGCTTCAGGACTAGCGGCAATGAGCAGTTCTTC
TRBV18	TRBJ1-1	TRBD1	NA	15	CASSPDRVGDTEAFF	TGTGCCAGCTCACCGGACAGGGTAGGTGATACTGAAGCTTTCTTT
TRBV4-1	TRBJ2-2	TRBD2	NA	17	CASSHPGRAGGTGELFF	TGCGCCAGCAGCCACCCAGGTCGAGCGGGAGGCACCGGGGAGCTGTTTTTT
TRBV4-3	TRBJ2-7	NA	once	18	CASSPGRYRGSDSYEQYF	TGCGCCAGCAGCCCCGGCCGGTATCGTGGTAGCGACTCCTACGAGCAGTACTTC
TRBV29-1	TRBJ2-3	NA	NA	12	CSAGDGLGTQYF	TGCAGCGCGGGGGACGGGTTAGGTACGCAGTATTTT
TRBV15	TRBJ2-3	TRBD2	once	17	CATSRGATSGSTDTQYF	TGTGCCACCAGCAGAGGGGCGACTAGCGGAAGCACAGATACGCAGTATTTT
TRBV7-2	TRBJ1-2	NA	NA	14	CASSLQQGLVGYTF	TGTGCCAGCAGCTTACAGCAAGGGCTAGTCGGCTACACCTTC
TRBV4-3	TRBJ2-1	TRBD2	NA	17	CASSQAGRVLSYNEQFF	TGCGCCAGCAGCCAAGCGGGGAGGGTACTCTCCTACAATGAGCAGTTCTTC
TRBV5-1	TRBJ2-1	NA	NA	15	CASSKTFTLGYEQFF	TGCGCCAGCTCTAAAACTTTCACACTTGGGTATGAGCAGTTCTTC
TRBV15	TRBJ2-1	NA	NA	12	CATSRAYNEQFF	TGTGCCACCAGCAGGGCGTACAATGAGCAGTTCTTC
TRBV27	TRBJ2-7	TRBD2	once	17	CASSPQKLAGSSYEQYF	TGTGCCAGCAGTCCGCAAAAGCTAGCGGGGAGCTCCTACGAGCAGTACTTC
TRBV28	TRBJ2-7	TRBD1	NA	16	CASSLSRTGGRHGQYF	TGTGCCAGCAGTTTATCCAGGACAGGGGGCCGTCATGGGCAGTACTTC
TRBV20-1	TRBJ1-2	NA	NA	11	CSAKGDYGYTF	TGCAGTGCTAAAGGGGACTATGGCTACACCTTC
TRBV7-3	TRBJ1-2	NA	NA	12	CASSFSVRGYTF	TGTGCCAGCAGCTTCTCCGTAAGGGGCTACACCTTC
TRBV9	TRBJ2-3	NA	NA	13	CASSPRPTDTQYF	TGTGCCAGCAGCCCACGGCCAACAGATACGCAGTATTTT
TRBV11-3	TRBJ2-3	NA	NA	12	CASSLSGDTQYF	TGTGCCAGCAGCTTATCCGGGGATACGCAGTATTTT
TRBV5-4	TRBJ2-3	TRBD2	NA	17	CASSLGGRAYNTDTQYF	TGTGCCAGCAGCTTAGGCGGGAGGGCCTATAACACAGATACGCAGTATTTT
TRBV5-5	TRBJ1-5	NA	few	15	CASSLVQWDNQPQHF	TGTGCCAGCAGCTTGGTTCAGTGGGACAATCAGCCCCAGCATTTT
TRBV28	TRBJ2-5	NA	NA	13	CASIAGAEETQYF	TGTGCCAGCATTGCGGGGGCGGAGGAGACCCAGTACTTC
TRBV6-6	TRBJ2-2	NA	NA	16	CASSNSGDSLPGELFF	TGTGCCAGCTCCAATTCCGGGGACTCCCTCCCCGGGGAGCTGTTTTTT
TRBV5-5	TRBJ2-7	NA	once	16	CASSLAGLPLTYEQYF	TGTGCCAGCAGCTTGGCGGGACTGCCACTTACCTACGAGCAGTACTTC
TRBV4-2	TRBJ2-2	NA	NA	13	CASSPKGAGELFF	TGTGCCAGCAGCCCCAAGGGGGCCGGGGAGCTGTTTTTT
TRBV5-1	TRBJ1-2	TRBD1	NA	15	CASSSGQGAQSGYTF	TGCGCCAGCAGCTCGGGACAGGGGGCGCAGAGTGGCTACACCTTC
TRBV2	TRBJ1-6	NA	NA	15	CASSDEQGGHSPLHF	TGTGCCAGCAGTGATGAACAGGGTGGGCATTCACCCCTCCACTTT